The clone carrying this TCR beta chain was found many times. Its antigen is not identified. Both TCR beta VDJ combination and CDR3 sequence profiling were carried out. Genomic DNA was the template for this profiling. In TCRdb, the reads were re-called with MiXCR into one record per CDR3 protein. This table has 150,000 to 200,000 distinct CDR3 sequences, about half appearing once. This specimen belongs to a study of CD8+CD57+ T cells in acquired aplastic anemia. Study background: 3.2 ug was the average amount of DNA from sorted CD4+ and CD8+ cells. Healthy donors had, on average, around 10 million reads for their CD4+ cells. Study outcomes and limitations: Sharing between patients and controls was observed for around 30 CD8+ CDR3 sequences.

The CDR3 runs to 14 residues. Germline values: CDR1 MGHDK, CDR2 SYGVNS. The V and J ends lost 7 bases and 1 base respectively, with 11 bases between them. Source material: sorted CD4+, CD8+, or CD8+CD57+ T cells (not recorded which) from PBMCs. The chain links TRBV25-1 to TRBJ2-1; D is possibly TRBD1 (5 bases). This TCR was sampled from a human donor in good health. As DNA, the CDR3 is TGTGCCAGCAACAAGGGGTGGTCCTACAATGAGCAGTTCTTC. Its protein product is CASNKGWSYNEQFF.